This T cell receptor (beta chain) was sequenced during a study of lymphopenia after photon versus proton radiotherapy. General study points: Photon-treated patients lost naive T cells and TCR diversity; proton-treated stayed stable. Post-nadir TCR diversity decline inversely tracked overall survival among those who died.

The data were produced by immunoSEQ multiplex PCR, yet TCRdb's version contains in-frame clones alone and is incomplete. The table has 160,000 or so clones, 88% seen once. As to this clone: What it binds is not known.

The CDR3 extends over 12 amino acids. Germline V gene lookup returns CDR1 SGHRS and CDR2 YFSETQ. V was clipped by 2 bases and J by 7 bases, with 10 bases between them. The chain carries TRBV5-1 and TRBJ2-7; D may correspond to TRBD1 or TRBD2 (5 bases each). The material sequenced was peripheral blood, taken from a patient treated with photon-based radiotherapy. This receptor was identified in a man in his fifties or sixties with gastric cancer. In DNA form, the CDR3 reads TGCGCCAGCAGCTTAGGGACGGAGGAGCAGTACTTC. Translated, it gives CASSLGTEEQYF.